The 10 T cell receptor beta chains below come from one sample, sequenced in a study of T cells in Graves' hyperthyroidism and ophthalmopathy. Using RNA transcripts as the source, TCR beta CDR3 regions were amplified. During a first-round RT-PCR of the TCR CDR3, the HTBI primer set was used. TCRdb reprocessed the multiplex PCR reads via MiXCR and lists one record per CDR3 protein. The sample consists of 350,000 to 400,000 distinct CDR3 sequences, under 15% of them appearing once. Sample: blood. All receptors derive from a woman under 40 with Graves' hyperthyroidism.

This clonotype was detected many times. The J gene is TRBJ2-5, the V gene TRBV7-7; 8 bases are shared with TRBD1. Trimming removed 4 bases from V and 4 bases from J; junction bases left unmatched: 8. The CDR3 has 15 residues. Germline values: CDR1 SSHAT, CDR2 FNYEAQ (reference sequence). Here the CDR3 reads CASSSYTGTGETQYF. The CDR3 DNA follows: TGTGCCAGCAGCTCTTACACCGGGACAGGAGAGACCCAGTACTTC.

This clonotype was detected many times. The rearrangement links TRBV6-1 to TRBJ2-6; no clear D. This CDR3 spans 14 amino acids. V was shortened by 3 bases and J by 0 bases, with 3 bases between the two germline ends. Germline assignment: CDR1 MNHNS and CDR2 SASEGT. The CDR3 protein is CASSDISGANVLTF. CDR3 nucleotides: TGTGCCAGCAGTGATATCTCTGGGGCCAACGTCCTGACTTTC.

This clonotype was counted at least ten times. The rearrangement links TRBV24-1 to TRBJ2-7, with D maybe TRBD1 (6 bases). In germline, CDR1 is KGHDR, CDR2 SFDVKD. This CDR3 spans 14 amino acids. V lost 5 bases to trimming and J lost 2 bases, with 12 bases between them. CDR3 nucleotide sequence: TGTGCCACCAGTGGGGAGACAGGCCCCTACGAGCAGTACTTC. Its protein product is CATSGETGPYEQYF.

This clonotype was detected only a few times. The CDR3 sequence is CASSQPQGEDGYNEQFF. DNA for the CDR3: TGTGCCAGCAGCCAACCCCAGGGAGAGGACGGCTACAATGAGCAGTTCTTC. V usage is TRBV4-2 and J usage is TRBJ2-1, with D perhaps given as TRBD1 or TRBD2 (5 bases each). Trimming left V 2 bases short and J 3 bases short, with 17 bases between. CDR1 is LGHNA and CDR2 is YNFKEQ in the germline V gene. The CDR3 extends over 17 amino acids.

This clonotype was counted at least ten times. The gene calls are TRBV4-1 and TRBJ2-7; TRBD2 matches 10 bases. The germline CDR1 and CDR2 sequences are MGHRA and YSYEKL. The CDR3 spans 21 residues. With V trimmed by 3 bases and J by 3 bases, 23 bases remained unmatched. CDR3: CASSQVSRKEASGSFHYEQYF. Here the CDR3 DNA reads TGCGCCAGCAGCCAGGTATCACGAAAAGAGGCTAGCGGGAGCTTCCACTACGAGCAGTACTTC.

A few counts support this clonotype. The rearrangement joins TRBV7-8 to TRBJ1-4, with a possible D match to TRBD1 (6 bases). CDR3 length: 16 amino acids. Germline V gene data show CDR1 as SGHVS and CDR2 as FQNEAQ. Trimming left V 5 bases short and J 0 bases short, with 13 bases between. CDR3 region: CASSPNRAPTNEKLFF. DNA for the CDR3: TGTGCCAGCAGCCCCAACAGGGCTCCAACTAATGAAAAACTGTTTTTT.

This clonotype came up a few times. V usage is TRBV10-2 and J usage is TRBJ2-7, with D unclear. CDR3 length: 14 residues. CDR1 and CDR2 from the germline V gene are WSHSY and SAAADI. Trimming took off 2 bases at V and 2 bases at J, with 10 bases between the two ends. CDR3 bases: TGCGCCAGCAGTGAGCACAGCGAGGCCTACGAGCAGTACTTC. Translation gives CASSEHSEAYEQYF.

There are many counts of this clonotype. The rearrangement uses TRBV7-9 and TRBJ2-7, with TRBD1 matching 8 bases. The V and J ends lost 6 bases and 4 bases, in that order; junction bases with no gene match: 8. The germline CDR1 and CDR2 sequences are SEHNR and FQNEAQ (reference sequence). The CDR3 length is 14 residues. Here the CDR3 DNA reads TGTGCCAGCAGTTCGACAGGGGTGAGGTACGAGCAGTACTTC. This gives the protein CASSSTGVRYEQYF.

Note on this clonotype: Since no conserved phenylalanine or tryptophan closes the CDR3, a read error is the likely cause. The chain recombines TRBV30 with TRBJ2-5; TRBD1 matches 12 bases. Germline values: CDR1 GTSNPN, CDR2 SVGIG (reference sequence). The CDR3 runs 18 residues. Trimming cost V 0 bases and J 3 bases; bases outside gene matches: 11. CDR3 DNA sequence: TGTGCCTGGAGTGTACGCTGGGACAGGGGGCGCGAAAAAGAGACCCAGTACCTC. This translates into CAWSVRWDRGREKETQYL.

This clonotype was detected only a few times. J is TRBJ2-3 and V is TRBV20-1, with D unclear. The CDR3 is made up of 11 amino acids. The V gene's germline CDR1 is DFQATT and CDR2 SNEGSKA (reference sequence). Trimming cost V 6 bases and J 1 base, with 5 bases left between them. CDR3: CSAPGTDTQYF. The CDR3 DNA reads TGCAGTGCCCCCGGCACAGATACGCAGTATTTT.